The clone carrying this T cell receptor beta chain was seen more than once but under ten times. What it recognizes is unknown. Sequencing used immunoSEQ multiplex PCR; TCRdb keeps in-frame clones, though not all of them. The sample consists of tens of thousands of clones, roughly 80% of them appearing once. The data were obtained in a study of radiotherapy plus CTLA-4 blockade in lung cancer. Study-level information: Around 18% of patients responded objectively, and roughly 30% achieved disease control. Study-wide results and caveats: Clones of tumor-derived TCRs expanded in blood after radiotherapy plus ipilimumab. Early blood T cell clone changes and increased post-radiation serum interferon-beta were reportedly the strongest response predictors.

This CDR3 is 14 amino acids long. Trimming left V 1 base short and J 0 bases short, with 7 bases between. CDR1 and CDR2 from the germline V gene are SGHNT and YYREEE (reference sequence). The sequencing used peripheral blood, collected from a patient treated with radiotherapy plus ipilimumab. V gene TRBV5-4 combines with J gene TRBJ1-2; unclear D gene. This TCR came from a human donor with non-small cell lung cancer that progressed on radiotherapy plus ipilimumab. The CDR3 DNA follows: TGTGCCAGCAGCTTGCGAGGAACTAACTATGGCTACACCTTC. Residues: CASSLRGTNYGYTF.